Sequencing of this T cell receptor (beta chain) was carried out in a study of cytomegalovirus exposure and HLA in healthy donors. This clone was counted a few times. Its antigen remains unidentified. The germline gives CDR1 SGHVS, CDR2 FNYEAQ. J lost 1 base, V lost 6 bases, and 9 bases had no gene match. The CDR3 has 16 amino acids. PCR primers comprised 60 Vbeta and 13 Jbeta primers. Some clones are missing from TCRdb's copy, which holds only in-frame ones; the method was immunoSEQ multiplex PCR. The sample holds fewer than 150,000 clones, around 68% seen once. Findings and caveats of the study: As was reported, the classifier diagnosed cytomegalovirus status with high specificity and sensitivity.

The chain joins TRBV7-6 to TRBJ2-1; 7 positions agree with TRBD2. This TCR was recovered from a woman in her thirties or forties in good health and CMV-seropositive. Sequenced input: PBMCs. CDR3 coding DNA: TGTGCCAGCAGGCCAGCGGGGACTCGGTCCTACAATGAGCAGTTCTTC. Translated: CASRPAGTRSYNEQFF.